Below, 16 T cell receptor beta chains from the same sample are listed, as sequenced in a study of T cells in Graves' hyperthyroidism and ophthalmopathy. Regions amplified from RNA transcripts were the TCR beta CDR3 regions. Carried out on the TCR CDR3, a first-round RT-PCR used the HTBI primer set. TCRdb independently ran MiXCR on the multiplex PCR reads; one entry per CDR3 protein. The sample lists around 440,000 distinct CDR3 sequences, roughly 14% occurring once. What was sequenced was blood. Receptor source: a woman between 18 and 29 years old with Graves' hyperthyroidism.

At least ten counts were recorded for this clonotype. The chain employs TRBV5-1 and TRBJ2-1, with a weak D call TRBD2 (7 bases). Looked up from germline, CDR1 is SGHRS and CDR2 is YFSETQ. V was shortened by 7 bases and J by 8 bases, with 25 bases between the two germline ends. The CDR3 is 16 amino acids. The CDR3 protein is CASAWLGGGKVDEQFF. In DNA form, the CDR3 reads TGCGCCAGCGCCTGGTTGGGGGGGGGCAAGGTCGATGAGCAGTTCTTC.

This clonotype was observed many times. V gene TRBV5-1 combines with J gene TRBJ1-1; TRBD1 is a possible D gene (6 bases). The CDR3 covers 18 residues. The ends were cut back, 1 base at V and 0 bases at J, with 19 bases in the middle. The germline gives CDR1 SGHRS, CDR2 YFSETQ. CDR3 sequence: CASSLTPPGGGMNTEAFF. The CDR3 DNA is TGCGCCAGCAGCTTGACGCCTCCGGGGGGCGGGATGAACACTGAAGCTTTCTTT.

This clonotype was detected a few times. The rearrangement links TRBV15 to TRBJ2-1, with unresolved D. Trimming cost V 0 bases and J 10 bases, with 7 bases left between them. Germline V gives CDR1 LNHNV, CDR2 YYDKDF (reference sequence). CDR3 length: 12 residues. The CDR3 DNA follows: TGTGCCACCAGCAGAGACAGGTTCGAGCAGTTCTTC. Its protein product is CATSRDRFEQFF.

The CDR3 DNA reads TGTGCCAGCAGGGATAGACAGGGGGTGGGGTACAATGAGCAGTTCTTC. Translating it yields CASRDRQGVGYNEQFF. The chain joins TRBV9 to TRBJ2-1; TRBD1 agrees at 9 bases. The ends lost 5 bases at V and 4 bases at J; junction bases unmatched: 10. The CDR3 is 16 amino acids. CDR1 and CDR2 from the germline V gene are SGDLS and YYNGEE.

This clonotype was observed many times. The chain employs TRBV6-2 or TRBV6-3 and TRBJ2-7, with 7 bases that match TRBD2. The CDR3 contains 14 residues. Germline trimming cut 2 bases from V and 4 bases from J; bases unmatched to any gene: 5. Germline values: CDR1 MNHEY, CDR2 SVGEGT. The CDR3: CASSYLGGRYEQYF. The DNA of the CDR3 is TGTGCCAGCAGTTACCTGGGCGGGAGATACGAGCAGTACTTC.

This clonotype was seen a handful of times. The rearrangement links TRBV4-1 to TRBJ2-1; either TRBD1 or TRBD2 may supply D (5 bases each). CDR1 MGHRA and CDR2 YSYEKL come from the germline V gene. Trimming removed 0 bases from V and 10 bases from J, with 13 bases in between. The CDR3 is made up of 14 amino acids. The CDR3 coding sequence is TGCGCCAGCAGCCAAGAGGGGGATGTATACGAGCAGTTCTTC. It codes for CASSQEGDVYEQFF.

The sample holds a few counts of this clonotype. The gene calls are TRBV4-1 and TRBJ1-2, with 7 nucleotides matching TRBD1. Looked up from germline, CDR1 is MGHRA and CDR2 is YSYEKL. V lost 4 bases and J lost 4; bases outside the gene matches: 18. This CDR3 region has 18 residues. CDR3 region: CASSRMGTLSGQFYGYTF. The CDR3, as DNA: TGCGCCAGCAGCCGGATGGGGACCCTCTCGGGACAGTTCTATGGCTACACCTTC.

This clonotype showed up just a few times. The chain employs TRBV10-1 and TRBJ1-4; D is perhaps TRBD1 (5 bases). Germline values: CDR1 WNHNN, CDR2 SYGVQD (reference sequence). This CDR3 has 14 residues. Trimming cost V 6 bases and J 5 bases, with 13 bases left between them. CDR3 residues: CASSPGTENEKLFF. The CDR3 DNA sequence: TGCGCCAGCAGCCCCGGGACCGAAAATGAAAAACTGTTTTTT.

This clonotype has a handful of counts. The chain uses TRBV7-9 and TRBJ1-5, with 10 nucleotides matching TRBD1. V shed 5 bases and J 2 bases; nucleotides not matched to a gene: 12. CDR3 size: 18 residues. Germline lookup yields CDR1 SEHNR and CDR2 FQNEAQ (reference sequence). The CDR3: CASSPSPSGTGGNQPQHF. CDR3 sequence (DNA): TGTGCCAGCAGCCCTAGCCCTAGCGGGACAGGGGGCAATCAGCCCCAGCATTTT.

V usage is TRBV6-1 and J usage is TRBJ2-3, with TRBD2 identical over 14 bases. V shed 5 bases, J shed 1 base, and the junction held 2 bases outside the gene matches. The CDR3 runs 16 residues. In germline, CDR1 is MNHNS, CDR2 SASEGT. CDR3 bases: TGTGCCAGCAGTAAGACTAGCGGGAGGGGCACAGATACGCAGTATTTT. Residues: CASSKTSGRGTDTQYF.

This clonotype was recorded many times. This sequence joins TRBV20-1 and TRBJ2-1; D is unresolved. The germline V gene encodes CDR1 DFQATT and CDR2 SNEGSKA (reference sequence). Trimming left V 3 bases short and J 0 bases short, with 15 bases between. The CDR3 runs 16 residues. The CDR3 DNA is TGCAGTGCTAGGGACCCGAAATTTCGCTCCTACAATGAGCAGTTCTTC. Protein: CSARDPKFRSYNEQFF.

This clonotype was detected many times. V is TRBV20-1 and J is TRBJ2-1; D possibly corresponds to TRBD2 (7 bases). Germline V gene sequence: CDR1 DFQATT, CDR2 SNEGSKA (reference sequence). This CDR3 contains 16 residues. V dropped 5 bases and J dropped 5 bases, with 22 bases sitting between them. The CDR3: CSAEKGGGLSDNEQFF. CDR3 bases: TGCAGTGCTGAAAAAGGGGGGGGACTATCAGACAATGAGCAGTTCTTC.

This clonotype was counted at least ten times. The V gene is TRBV7-6, the J gene TRBJ2-3; D uncertain. Germline-derived CDR1 and CDR2 are SGHVS and FNYEAQ. The CDR3 extends over 16 amino acids. Trimming removed 1 base from V and 0 bases from J, with 11 bases in between. In nucleotides, the CDR3 is TGTGCCAGCAGCTTAGGGCACTCCTTGAGCACAGATACGCAGTATTTT. This sequence encodes CASSLGHSLSTDTQYF.

V and J are TRBV4-1 and TRBJ2-7; 7 bases are a match to TRBD2. This CDR3 region has 14 residues. With V trimmed by 0 bases and J by 6 bases, 5 bases remained unmatched. Germline V gene data show CDR1 as MGHRA and CDR2 as YSYEKL. CDR3 sequence reads: CASSQDTIAGEQYF. The CDR3 region has the DNA TGCGCCAGCAGCCAAGATACCATAGCGGGCGAGCAGTACTTC.

This clonotype was seen ten or more times. V is TRBV5-6 and J is TRBJ2-5; D may be TRBD2 (5 bases). The V and J ends lost 1 base and 5 bases respectively, with 9 bases between them. Germline V gene sequence: CDR1 SGHDT, CDR2 YYEEEE. This CDR3 region has 13 residues. CDR3 in amino acids: CASSLRWEETQYF. The CDR3, as DNA: TGTGCCAGCAGCTTGAGGTGGGAGGAGACCCAGTACTTC. Based on the CDR3 plus reference TRBV5-6 and TRBJ2-5, the full variable domain is DAGVTQSPTHLIKTRGQQVTLRCSPKSGHDTVSWYQQALGQGPQFIFQYYEEEERQRGNFPDRFSGHQFPNYSSELNVNALLLGDSALYLCASSLRWEETQYFGPGTRLLVL.

The table lists this clonotype with many counts. This chain joins TRBV12-3 or TRBV12-4 and TRBJ1-1; no definite D call. The CDR3 runs to 14 residues. V was clipped by 3 bases and J by 0 bases, with 8 bases between them. The CDR3 DNA follows: TGTGCCAGCAGTTTTCTAGGGTTGAACACTGAAGCTTTCTTT. Translating it yields CASSFLGLNTEAFF.